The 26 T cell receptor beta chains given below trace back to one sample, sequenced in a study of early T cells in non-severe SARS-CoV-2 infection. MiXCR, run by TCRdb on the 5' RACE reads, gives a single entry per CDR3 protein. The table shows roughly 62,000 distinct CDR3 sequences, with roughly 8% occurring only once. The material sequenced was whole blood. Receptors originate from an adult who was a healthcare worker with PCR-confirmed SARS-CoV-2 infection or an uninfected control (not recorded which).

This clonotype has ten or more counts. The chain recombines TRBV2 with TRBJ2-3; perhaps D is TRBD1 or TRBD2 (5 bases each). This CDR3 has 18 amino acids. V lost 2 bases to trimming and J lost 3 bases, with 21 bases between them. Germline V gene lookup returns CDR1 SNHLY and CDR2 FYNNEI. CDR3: CASSETAGGQSGTDTQYF. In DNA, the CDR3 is TGTGCCAGCAGTGAAACCGCGGGCGGGCAGTCAGGGACAGATACGCAGTATTTT.

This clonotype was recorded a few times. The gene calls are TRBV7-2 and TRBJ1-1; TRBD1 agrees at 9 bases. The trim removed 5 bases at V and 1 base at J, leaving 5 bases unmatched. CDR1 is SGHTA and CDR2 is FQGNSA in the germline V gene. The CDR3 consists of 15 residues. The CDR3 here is CASSRDRVGNTEAFF. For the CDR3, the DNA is TGTGCCAGCAGCCGGGACAGGGTGGGGAACACTGAAGCTTTCTTT. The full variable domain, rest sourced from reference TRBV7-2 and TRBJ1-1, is GAGVSQSPSNKVTEKGKDVELRCDPISGHTALYWYRQSLGQGLEFLIYFQGNSAPDKSGLPSDRFSAERTGGSVSTLTIQRTQQEDSAVYLCASSRDRVGNTEAFFGQGTRLTVV.

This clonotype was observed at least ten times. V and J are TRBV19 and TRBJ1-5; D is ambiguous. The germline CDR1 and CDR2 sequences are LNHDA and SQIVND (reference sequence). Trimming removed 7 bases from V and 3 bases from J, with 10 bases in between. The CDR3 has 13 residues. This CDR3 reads CASKKELNQPQHF. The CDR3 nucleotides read TGTGCCAGTAAGAAGGAACTCAATCAGCCCCAGCATTTT.

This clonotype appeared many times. CDR3 residues: CASSAPLRPQYF. The CDR3 nucleotides are TGCGCCAGCAGTGCACCCCTACGCCCCCAGTACTTC. The chain combines TRBV5-1 with TRBJ2-5, with D uncertain. This CDR3 has 12 amino acids. Trimming pared 5 bases from V and 9 bases from J, leaving 14 bases between. CDR1 and CDR2 (germline): SGHRS, YFSETQ.

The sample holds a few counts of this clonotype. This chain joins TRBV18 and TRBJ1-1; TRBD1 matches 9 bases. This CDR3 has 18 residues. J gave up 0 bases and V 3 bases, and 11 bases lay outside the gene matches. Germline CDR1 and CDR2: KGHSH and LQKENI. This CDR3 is CASSPISGQGSMNTEAFF. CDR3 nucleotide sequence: TGTGCCAGCTCACCGATTTCGGGACAGGGTTCCATGAACACTGAAGCTTTCTTT.

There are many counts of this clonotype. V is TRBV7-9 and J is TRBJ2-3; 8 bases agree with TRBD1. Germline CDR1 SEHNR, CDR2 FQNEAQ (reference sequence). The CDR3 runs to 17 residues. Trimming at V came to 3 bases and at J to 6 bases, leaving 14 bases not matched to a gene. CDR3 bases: TGTGCCAGCAGCTTCCCAGTGGACAGGGAAAGTCGGGATACGCAGTATTTT. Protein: CASSFPVDRESRDTQYF.

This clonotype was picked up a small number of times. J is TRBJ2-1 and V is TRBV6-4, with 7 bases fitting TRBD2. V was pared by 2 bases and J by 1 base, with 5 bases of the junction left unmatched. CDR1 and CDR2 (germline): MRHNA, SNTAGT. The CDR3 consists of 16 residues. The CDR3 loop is CASSDAGSGSYNEQFF. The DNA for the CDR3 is TGTGCCAGCAGTGACGCCGGTAGCGGGTCCTACAATGAGCAGTTCTTC.

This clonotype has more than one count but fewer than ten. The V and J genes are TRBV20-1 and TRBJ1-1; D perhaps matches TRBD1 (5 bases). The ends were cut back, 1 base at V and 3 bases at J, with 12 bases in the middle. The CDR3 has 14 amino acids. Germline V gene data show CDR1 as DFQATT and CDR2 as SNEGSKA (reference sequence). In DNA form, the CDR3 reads TGCAGTGCTAGAGGTGAAGGGGCGGACACTGAAGCTTTCTTT. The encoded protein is CSARGEGADTEAFF.

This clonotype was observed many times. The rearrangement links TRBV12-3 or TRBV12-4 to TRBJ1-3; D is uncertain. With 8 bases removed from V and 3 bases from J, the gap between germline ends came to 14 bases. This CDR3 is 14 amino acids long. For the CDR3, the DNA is TGTGCCAGCTCCCCCTTGGGTCTTGGAAACACCATATATTTT. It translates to CASSPLGLGNTIYF.

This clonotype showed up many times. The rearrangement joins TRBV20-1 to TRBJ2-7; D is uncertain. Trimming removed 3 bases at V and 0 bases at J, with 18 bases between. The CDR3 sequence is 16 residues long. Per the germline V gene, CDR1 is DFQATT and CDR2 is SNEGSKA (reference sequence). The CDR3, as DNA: TGCAGTGCTAGCATGTCGCGGCGGCTAAGCTCCTACGAGCAGTACTTC. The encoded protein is CSASMSRRLSSYEQYF.

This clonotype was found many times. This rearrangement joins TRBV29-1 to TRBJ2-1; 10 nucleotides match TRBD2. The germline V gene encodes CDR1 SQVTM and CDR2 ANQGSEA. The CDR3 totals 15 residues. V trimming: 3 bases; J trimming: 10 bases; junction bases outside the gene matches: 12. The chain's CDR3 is CSVELQTSGFLEQFF. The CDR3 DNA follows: TGCAGCGTTGAGCTCCAGACTAGCGGGTTCTTGGAGCAGTTCTTC.

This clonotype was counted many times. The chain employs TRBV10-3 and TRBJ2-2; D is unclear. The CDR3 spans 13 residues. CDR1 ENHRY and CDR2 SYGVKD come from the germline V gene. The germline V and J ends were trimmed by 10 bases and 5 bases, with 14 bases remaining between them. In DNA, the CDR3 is TGTGCCACCCACACTGAGTCTACCGGGGAGCTGTTTTTT. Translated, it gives CATHTESTGELFF.

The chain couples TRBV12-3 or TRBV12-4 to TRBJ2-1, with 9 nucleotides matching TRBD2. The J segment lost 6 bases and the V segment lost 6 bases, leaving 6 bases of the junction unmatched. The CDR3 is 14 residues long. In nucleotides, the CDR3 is TGTGCCAGCAGACTTTTGACTAGCGGCAATGAGCAGTTCTTC. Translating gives CASRLLTSGNEQFF.

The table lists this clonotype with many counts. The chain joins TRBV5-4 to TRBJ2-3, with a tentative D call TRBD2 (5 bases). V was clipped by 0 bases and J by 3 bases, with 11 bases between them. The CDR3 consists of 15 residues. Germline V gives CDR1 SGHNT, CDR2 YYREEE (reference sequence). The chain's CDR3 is CASSLGGFGTDTQYF. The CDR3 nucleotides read TGTGCCAGCAGCTTGGGAGGGTTCGGGACAGATACGCAGTATTTT.

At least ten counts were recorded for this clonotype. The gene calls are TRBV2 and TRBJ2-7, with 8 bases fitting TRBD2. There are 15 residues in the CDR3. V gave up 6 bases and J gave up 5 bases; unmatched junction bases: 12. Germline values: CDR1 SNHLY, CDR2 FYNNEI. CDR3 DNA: TGTGCCAGCAGCCTGACTGCGGGAGGTTTCCACGAGCAGTACTTC. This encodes CASSLTAGGFHEQYF.

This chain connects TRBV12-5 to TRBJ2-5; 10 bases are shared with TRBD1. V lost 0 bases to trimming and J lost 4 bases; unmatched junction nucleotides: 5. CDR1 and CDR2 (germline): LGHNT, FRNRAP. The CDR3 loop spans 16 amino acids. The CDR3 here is CASGLVLGTGAETQYF. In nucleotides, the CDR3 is TGTGCTAGTGGTTTGGTACTCGGGACAGGGGCAGAGACCCAGTACTTC.

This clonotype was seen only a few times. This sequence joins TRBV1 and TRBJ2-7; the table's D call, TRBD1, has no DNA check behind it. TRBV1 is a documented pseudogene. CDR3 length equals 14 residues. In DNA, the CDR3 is TGCACCAGCAGCTGCCGGGGGACAGTATGCGAGCAGTACTTC. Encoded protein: CTSSCRGTVCEQYF.

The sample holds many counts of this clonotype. The CDR3 bases are TGCGCCAGCAGCTTGGAGACTAGCGAAGAGACCCAGTACTTC. Protein product: CASSLETSEETQYF. This chain joins TRBV5-1 and TRBJ2-5; 8 positions agree with TRBD2. Per the germline V gene, CDR1 is SGHRS and CDR2 is YFSETQ. This CDR3 spans 14 amino acids. V was pared by 0 bases and J by 3 bases, with 1 base of the junction left unmatched.

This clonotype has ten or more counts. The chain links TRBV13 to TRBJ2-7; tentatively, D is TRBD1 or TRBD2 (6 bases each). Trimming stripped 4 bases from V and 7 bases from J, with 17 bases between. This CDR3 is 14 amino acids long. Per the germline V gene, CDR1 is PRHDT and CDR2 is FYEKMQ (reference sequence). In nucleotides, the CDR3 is TGTGCCAGCAGCTCGGCCGGGGGCTGGGAAGAGCAGTACTTC. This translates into CASSSAGGWEEQYF.

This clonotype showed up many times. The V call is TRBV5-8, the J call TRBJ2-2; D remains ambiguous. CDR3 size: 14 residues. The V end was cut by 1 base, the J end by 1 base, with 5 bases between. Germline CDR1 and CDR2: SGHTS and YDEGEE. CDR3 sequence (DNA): TGTGCCAGCAGCTTGACCGAGAACACCGGGGAGCTGTTTTTT. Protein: CASSLTENTGELFF.

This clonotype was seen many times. DNA of the CDR3: TGTGCCAGCATTCCGACAGGGGTTAGAACTAATGAAAAACTGTTTTTT. Its protein is CASIPTGVRTNEKLFF. The gene calls are TRBV28 and TRBJ1-4; TRBD1 agrees at 8 bases. This CDR3 has 16 amino acids. The V segment lost 7 bases and the J segment 1 base; nucleotides outside the gene matches: 8. CDR1 is MDHEN, CDR2 SYDVKM, per germline.

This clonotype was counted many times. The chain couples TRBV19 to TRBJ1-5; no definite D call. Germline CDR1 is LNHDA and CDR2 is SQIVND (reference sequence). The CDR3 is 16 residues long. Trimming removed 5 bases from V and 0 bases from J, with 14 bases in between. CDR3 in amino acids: CASSPSFGLSNQPQHF. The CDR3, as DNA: TGTGCCAGTAGTCCTTCTTTCGGACTTAGCAATCAGCCCCAGCATTTT.

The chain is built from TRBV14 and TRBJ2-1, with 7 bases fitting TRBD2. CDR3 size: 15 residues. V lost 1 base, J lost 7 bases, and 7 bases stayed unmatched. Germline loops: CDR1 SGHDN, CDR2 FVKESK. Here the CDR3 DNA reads TGTGCCAGCAGCCAAGTCCGCGGGAGAGAAAATGAGCAGTTCTTC. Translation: CASSQVRGRENEQFF. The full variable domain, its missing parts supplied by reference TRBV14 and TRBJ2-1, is EAGVTQFPSHSVIEKGQTVTLRCDPISGHDNLYWYRRVMGKEIKFLLHFVKESKQDESGMPNNRFLAERTGGTYSTLKVQPAELEDSGVYFCASSQVRGRENEQFFGPGTRLTVL.

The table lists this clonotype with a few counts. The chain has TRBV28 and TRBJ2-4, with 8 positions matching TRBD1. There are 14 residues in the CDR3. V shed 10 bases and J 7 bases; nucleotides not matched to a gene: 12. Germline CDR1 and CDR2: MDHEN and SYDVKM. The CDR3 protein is CATFDPGGANIQYF. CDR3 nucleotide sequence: TGTGCCACCTTCGATCCAGGGGGCGCTAACATTCAGTACTTC.

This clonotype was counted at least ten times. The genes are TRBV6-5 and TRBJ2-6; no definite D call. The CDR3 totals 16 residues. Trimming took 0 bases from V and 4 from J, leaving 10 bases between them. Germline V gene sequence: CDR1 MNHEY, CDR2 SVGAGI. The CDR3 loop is CASSYSAVWGANVLTF. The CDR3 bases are TGTGCCAGCAGTTACTCCGCAGTGTGGGGGGCCAACGTCCTGACTTTC.

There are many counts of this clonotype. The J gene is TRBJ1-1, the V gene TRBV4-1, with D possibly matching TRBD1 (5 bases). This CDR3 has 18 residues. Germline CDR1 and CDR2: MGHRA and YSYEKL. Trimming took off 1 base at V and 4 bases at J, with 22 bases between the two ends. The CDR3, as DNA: TGCGCCAGCAGCCAAGCTCCGGGCGTGACAGCCTTGAGCACTGAAGCTTTCTTT. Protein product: CASSQAPGVTALSTEAFF.